Below, 7 T cell receptor beta chains from the same sample are listed, as sequenced in a study of response to subunit inactivated influenza vaccine. In TCRdb, the RT-PCR reads were re-called with MiXCR into one record per CDR3 protein. The sample holds about 240,000 distinct CDR3 sequences, 9% to 15% seen once. Sequenced here: non-naive T cells sorted from PBMCs, sampled 14 to 15 days before vaccination. These TCRs come from a man aged 45-60 years who received an inactivated influenza vaccine.

In the case of this clonotype: This sequence may be a read error, since a much larger clone differs from it by one base. The gene calls are TRBV7-8 and TRBJ2-1; maybe TRBD1 (5 bases). Germline CDR1 is SGHVS and CDR2 is FQNEAQ. The CDR3 covers 15 residues. CDR3 nucleotide sequence: TGTGCCGGCAGCTTAGATGCAGGTCAGGGCTTTGAGCAGTTCTTC. Protein: CAGSLDAGQGFEQFF.

A few counts support this clonotype. The chain couples TRBV5-6 to TRBJ1-2; 7 nucleotides line up with TRBD1. Germline V lookup: CDR1 SGHDT, CDR2 YYEEEE. The J segment lost 4 bases and the V segment lost 5 bases, leaving 8 bases of the junction unmatched. This CDR3 has 14 amino acids. CDR3 in amino acids: CASSPSRDSYGYTF. The CDR3, as DNA: TGTGCCAGCAGTCCTTCCCGGGACAGCTATGGCTACACCTTC.

This chain uses TRBV20-1 with TRBJ2-5, with D possibly TRBD2 on 5 matching bases. CDR3 size: 13 residues. Germline CDR1 reads DFQATT; CDR2 reads SNEGSKA (reference sequence). V was cut by 3 bases and J by 1 base, with 9 bases left in between. DNA for the CDR3: TGCAGTGCTAGCAGGACTGCCCAAGAGACCCAGTACTTC. This sequence encodes CSASRTAQETQYF.

This clonotype was seen more than once but under ten times. The rearrangement uses TRBV29-1 and TRBJ2-5; 9 positions match TRBD1. The CDR3 is 13 residues long. From germline, CDR1 is SQVTM and CDR2 ANQGSEA. The J segment lost 2 bases and the V segment lost 4 bases, leaving 2 bases of the junction unmatched. The DNA of the CDR3 is TGCAGCGTTGGAGGACAGGGGCAAGAGACCCAGTACTTC. Protein product: CSVGGQGQETQYF.

This clonotype is a singleton in its sample. V usage is TRBV5-5 and J usage is TRBJ2-7; a possible D gene is TRBD2 (5 bases). CDR1 is SGHKS, CDR2 YYEKEE, per germline (reference sequence). The length of the CDR3 is 14 residues. V gave up 3 bases and J gave up 3 bases, with 13 bases separating them. The CDR3: CASSSGPSNYEQYF. CDR3 sequence (DNA): TGTGCCAGCAGCTCTGGACCTAGCAACTACGAGCAGTACTTC. Filled out from reference TRBV5-5 and TRBJ2-7, the complete variable domain reads DAGVTQSPTHLIKTRGQQVTLRCSPISGHKSVSWYQQVLGQGPQFIFQYYEKEERGRGNFPDRFSARQFPNYSSELNVNALLLGDSALYLCASSSGPSNYEQYFGPGTRLTVT.

This clonotype occurred many times. The J gene is TRBJ1-6, the V gene TRBV5-1, with unresolved D. CDR3 length: 13 residues. Trimming pared 0 bases from V and 10 bases from J, leaving 8 bases between. Germline V gene lookup returns CDR1 SGHRS and CDR2 YFSETQ. The CDR3 protein is CASSLEEGSPLHF. The CDR3 bases are TGCGCCAGCAGCTTGGAAGAAGGGTCACCCCTCCACTTT.

This clonotype was detected many times. The CDR3 region is CASSEGSRGYF. CDR3 bases: TGTGCCAGCAGTGAGGGGTCCCGCGGGTACTTC. The chain links TRBV2 to TRBJ2-7; D is ambiguous. The V gene lost 3 bases and the J gene lost 12 bases, with 12 bases spanning the gap. Germline lookup yields CDR1 SNHLY and CDR2 FYNNEI. CDR3 length: 11 amino acids.